One and the same sample provided the 10 T cell receptor beta chains below, sequenced in a study of blood T cell repertoires in COVID-19. TCRdb's copy holds only in-frame clones and misses some; the assay was immunoSEQ multiplex PCR. This table has 310,000 or so clones, around 86% appearing once. Sequencing was performed on peripheral blood. These receptors came from a middle-aged man with active or convalescent COVID-19.

The chain joins TRBV27 to TRBJ2-1; 10 bases map to TRBD2. Germline-derived CDR1 and CDR2 are MNHEY and SMNVEV (reference sequence). The CDR3 totals 15 residues. The junction had 5 bases not matched to a gene; V was cut back by 5 bases and J by 4 bases. The CDR3 region has the DNA TGTGCCAGCAGTCTAAAGCGGGGGGGGTACAATGAGCAGTTCTTC. Residues: CASSLKRGGYNEQFF.

The chain links TRBV6-6 to TRBJ1-5; tentative D call: TRBD1 (6 bases). This CDR3 contains 13 residues. V gave up 7 bases and J gave up 4 bases, with 11 bases separating them. Germline V gene lookup returns CDR1 MNHNY and CDR2 SVGAGI (reference sequence). CDR3: CASTAQGNQPQHF. The CDR3 DNA reads TGTGCCAGCACCGCCCAGGGGAATCAGCCCCAGCATTTT.

The chain couples TRBV6-5 to TRBJ2-7, with D possibly matching TRBD1 (6 bases). The length of the CDR3 is 13 residues. The germline V gene encodes CDR1 MNHEY and CDR2 SVGAGI. Trimming removed 10 bases at V and 3 bases at J, with 16 bases between. For the CDR3, the DNA is TGTGCCACCTGGACAGACCTGATCTACGAGCAGTACTTC. Encoded protein: CATWTDLIYEQYF.

The chain employs TRBV2 and TRBJ1-1; 11 bases are a match to TRBD1. Unmatched junction bases numbered 7, after V lost 6 bases and J lost 4 bases. This CDR3 has 15 residues. In germline, CDR1 is SNHLY, CDR2 FYNNEI. The CDR3 DNA sequence: TGTGCCAGCAGGGCTGGACAGGGGGCGGGCACTGAAGCTTTCTTT. Its protein is CASRAGQGAGTEAFF. Full variable domain (outside the CDR3, taken from reference TRBV2 and TRBJ1-1): EPEVTQTPSHQVTQMGQEVILRCVPISNHLYFYWYRQILGQKVEFLVSFYNNEISEKSEIFDDQFSVERPDGSNFTLKIRSTKLEDSAMYFCASRAGQGAGTEAFFGQGTRLTVV.

The CDR3 is CASSVDPGLNSPLHF. As DNA, the CDR3 is TGTGCCAGCAGCGTAGATCCAGGGCTGAATTCACCCCTCCACTTT. This chain links TRBV9 with TRBJ1-6; a weak D match, TRBD1 (5 bases). Trimming took off 0 bases at V and 7 bases at J, with 11 bases between the two ends. The CDR3 runs 15 residues. Germline loops: CDR1 SGDLS, CDR2 YYNGEE. The variable domain in full, completed from reference TRBV9 and TRBJ1-6, reads DSGVTQTPKHLITATGQRVTLRCSPRSGDLSVYWYQQSLDQGLQFLIQYYNGEERAKGNILERFSAQQFPDLHSELNLSSLELGDSALYFCASSVDPGLNSPLHFGNGTRLTVT.

This sequence joins TRBV19 and TRBJ2-1; D may be TRBD1 (6 bases). The CDR3 length is 15 residues. CDR1 is LNHDA and CDR2 is SQIVND in the germline V gene (reference sequence). Trimming removed 3 bases from V and 7 bases from J, with 16 bases in between. The CDR3: CASSIRLIRGNEQFF. CDR3 DNA sequence: TGTGCCAGTAGTATTCGGCTAATTAGGGGGAATGAGCAGTTCTTC.

J is TRBJ1-2 and V is TRBV7-9, with D maybe TRBD1 (5 bases). CDR3 length: 13 residues. Germline CDR1 SEHNR, CDR2 FQNEAQ (reference sequence). V lost 7 bases, J lost 6 bases, and 15 bases lay in between. The DNA of the CDR3 is TGTGCCAGCATTTCAGGGTCTGGGCATGGCTACACCTTC. Protein: CASISGSGHGYTF.

V usage is TRBV28 and J usage is TRBJ1-2; D is ambiguous. Germline V gene data show CDR1 as MDHEN and CDR2 as SYDVKM. CDR3 length equals 12 residues. V lost 3 bases, J lost 5 bases, and 7 bases lay in between. The CDR3 here is CASSLMEYGYTF. The DNA for the CDR3 is TGTGCCAGCAGTTTGATGGAGTATGGCTACACCTTC.

The chain carries TRBV7-8 and TRBJ1-2; 8 nucleotides agree with TRBD1. V shed 6 bases and J 3 bases; nucleotides not matched to a gene: 3. Germline V gene data show CDR1 as SGHVS and CDR2 as FQNEAQ. The CDR3 has 13 amino acids. The CDR3 spells CASSSDRDYGYTF. CDR3 DNA: TGTGCCAGCAGTTCGGACAGGGACTATGGCTACACCTTC.

This chain connects TRBV29-1 to TRBJ2-7, with D possibly TRBD2 on 5 matching bases. This CDR3 is built from 12 residues. Per the germline V gene, CDR1 is SQVTM and CDR2 is ANQGSEA. V was pared by 7 bases and J by 2 bases, with 12 bases between. The CDR3 here is CSAFEGTYEQYF. CDR3 in DNA: TGCAGCGCTTTCGAGGGCACCTACGAGCAGTACTTC.